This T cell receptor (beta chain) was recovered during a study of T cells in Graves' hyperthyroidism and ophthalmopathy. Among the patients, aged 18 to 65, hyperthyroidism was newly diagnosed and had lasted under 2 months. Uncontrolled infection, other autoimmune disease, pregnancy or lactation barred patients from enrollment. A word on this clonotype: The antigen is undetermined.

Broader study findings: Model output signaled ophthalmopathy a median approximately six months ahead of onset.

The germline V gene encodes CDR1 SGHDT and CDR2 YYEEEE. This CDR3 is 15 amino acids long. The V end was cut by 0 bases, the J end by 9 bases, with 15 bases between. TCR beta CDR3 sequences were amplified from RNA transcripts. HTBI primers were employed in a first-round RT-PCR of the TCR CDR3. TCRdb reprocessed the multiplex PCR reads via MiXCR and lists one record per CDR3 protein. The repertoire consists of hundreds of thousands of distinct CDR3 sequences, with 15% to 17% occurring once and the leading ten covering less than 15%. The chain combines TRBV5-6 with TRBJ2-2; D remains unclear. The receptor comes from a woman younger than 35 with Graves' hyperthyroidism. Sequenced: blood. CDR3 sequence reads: CASSLGAGHPRELFF. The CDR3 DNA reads TGTGCCAGCAGCTTGGGGGCTGGGCACCCCCGGGAGCTGTTTTTT.